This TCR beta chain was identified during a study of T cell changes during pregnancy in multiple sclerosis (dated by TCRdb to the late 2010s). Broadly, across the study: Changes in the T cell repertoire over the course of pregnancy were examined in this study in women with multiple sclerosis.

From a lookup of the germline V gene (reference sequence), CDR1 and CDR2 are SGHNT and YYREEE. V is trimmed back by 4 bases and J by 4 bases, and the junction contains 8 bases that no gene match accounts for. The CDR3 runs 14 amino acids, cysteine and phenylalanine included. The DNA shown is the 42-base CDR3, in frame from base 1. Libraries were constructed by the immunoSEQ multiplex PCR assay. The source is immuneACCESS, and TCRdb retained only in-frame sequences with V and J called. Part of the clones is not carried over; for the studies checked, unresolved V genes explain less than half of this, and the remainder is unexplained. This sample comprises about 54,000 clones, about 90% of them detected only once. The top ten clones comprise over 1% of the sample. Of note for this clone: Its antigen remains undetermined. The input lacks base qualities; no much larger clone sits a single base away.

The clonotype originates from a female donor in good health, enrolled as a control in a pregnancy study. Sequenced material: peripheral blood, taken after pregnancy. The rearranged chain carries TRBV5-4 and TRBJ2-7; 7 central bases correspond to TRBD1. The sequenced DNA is TGTGCCAGCAGCCCTATCGAGGGGGCGTACGAGCAGTACTTC. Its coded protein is CASSPIEGAYEQYF.